These 7 T cell receptor beta chains share one sample of origin, sequenced in a study of CD8+CD57+ T cells in acquired aplastic anemia. Only patients with CD8+CD57+ cell expansion on flow cytometry were chosen for sequencing. Profiles of TCR beta VDJ and CDR3 were generated from a genomic DNA template. TCRdb fed the reads into MiXCR, producing one record per CDR3 protein. The table has about 160,000 distinct CDR3 sequences, around half seen once. The sequencing sample was made of sorted CD4+, CD8+, or CD8+CD57+ T cells (not recorded which) from PBMCs. The receptors come from a human donor with aplastic anemia.

The chain employs TRBV24-1 and TRBJ2-2, with D unclear. The CDR3 totals 13 residues. Trimming cost V 9 bases and J 0 bases, with 7 bases left between them. The V gene's germline CDR1 is KGHDR and CDR2 SFDVKD. The CDR3 nucleotides read TGTGCCACCGCTGTATCGAACACCGGGGAGCTGTTTTTT. Protein product: CATAVSNTGELFF.

The chain employs TRBV5-1 and TRBJ2-5; either TRBD1 or TRBD2 may fit D (5 bases each). V shed 5 bases and J shed 2 bases, with 10 bases lying between them. Germline V gene sequence: CDR1 SGHRS, CDR2 YFSETQ. The CDR3 is 13 residues long. The CDR3 reads CASRPGPQETQYF. CDR3 DNA sequence: TGCGCCAGCAGACCGGGACCTCAAGAGACCCAGTACTTC.

The V gene is TRBV7-3, the J gene TRBJ2-2; D unclear. V was clipped by 0 bases and J by 2 bases, with 19 bases between them. This CDR3 comprises 19 residues. CDR1 SGHTA and CDR2 FQGTGA come from the germline V gene. The chain's CDR3 is CASSLTRGTLGSNTGELFF. The CDR3 DNA sequence: TGTGCCAGCAGCTTAACGAGAGGCACTTTAGGGTCAAACACCGGGGAGCTGTTTTTT.

The rearrangement joins TRBV9 to TRBJ2-5; TRBD1 is a possible D gene (6 bases). Germline CDR1 reads SGDLS; CDR2 reads YYNGEE. Trimming pared 4 bases from V and 10 bases from J, leaving 17 bases between. The CDR3 runs 13 residues. The CDR3 bases are TGTGCCAGCAGCCTTGGGACCAAAGGGGGCCAGTACTTC. Amino acids: CASSLGTKGGQYF.

This clonotype was observed many times. The rearrangement links TRBV2 to TRBJ2-2; 8 nucleotides agree with TRBD2. Germline V CDR1 and CDR2: SNHLY, FYNNEI. The length of the CDR3 is 15 residues. With 7 bases clipped from V and 2 bases from J, the junction kept 6 bases outside the gene matches. CDR3 loop: CASMGSGANTGELFF. CDR3 coding DNA: TGTGCCAGCATGGGTAGCGGGGCCAACACCGGGGAGCTGTTTTTT.

This clonotype has at least ten counts. This rearrangement joins TRBV24-1 to TRBJ1-5, with a tentative D call TRBD1 (6 bases). CDR3 length equals 14 residues. Trimming pared 8 bases from V and 0 bases from J, leaving 10 bases between. CDR1 is KGHDR and CDR2 is SFDVKD in the germline V gene. Here the CDR3 DNA reads TGTGCCACCAAGGGGGACTATAGCAATCAGCCCCAGCATTTT. Translating it yields CATKGDYSNQPQHF.

This clonotype was found a few times. This chain links TRBV2 with TRBJ2-5; D might be TRBD1 or TRBD2, each matching 5 bases. Germline V gives CDR1 SNHLY, CDR2 FYNNEI. CDR3 length: 14 amino acids. Trimming pared 7 bases from V and 0 bases from J, leaving 12 bases between. CDR3 nucleotide sequence: TGTGCCAGCATATCCGGGACGTACCAAGAGACCCAGTACTTC. Its protein is CASISGTYQETQYF.